This T cell receptor (beta chain) is drawn from a study of blood T cell repertoires in COVID-19 (dated by TCRdb to between 2020 and 2021). Context from the whole study: Samples from collaborators originated in the United States, Italy and Spain and spanned both the acute and convalescent phases of COVID-19. The prospective study material was composed of cDNA or gDNA derived from T cells, B-cell-depleted T cells, or PBMCs. Subjects who had been exposed to COVID-19, were actively infected with it, or had recovered from it provided the deeply sampled blood TCRbeta repertoires that made up the dataset. The repertoires were released in a freely available public database intended as a resource for research on the immune response to SARS-CoV-2. The samples were drawn from the first 160 participants of the ongoing ImmuneRACE study and from roughly 1,300 subjects provided by 6 global collaborators. The sample metadata nearly always contained a de-identified subject ID, COVID-19 status, age in years and sex. HLA class I and class II types, where available, came from metadata supplied by the sample provider rather than from assay-based typing. Summary of the overall study and its limitations: How much clinical and demographic metadata was included differed by source and by participant, and the metadata was provided uncurated.

The CDR1 and CDR2 encoded by the germline V gene (reference sequence) are SEHNR and FQNEAQ. The cysteine opens and the phenylalanine closes a CDR3 of 15 amino acids. Only the CDR3 DNA stays, 45 bases, in frame from base 1. V is reduced by 7 bases and J by 4 bases, leaving a spacing of 16 bases between them. TCRbeta CDR3 regions were amplified from genomic DNA using the immunoSEQ Assay, a bias-controlled multiplex PCR. The study's processing was this. The number of nucleated cells in each sample was estimated from the amplification of reference gene primers within the assay. Sequence reads were collapsed and filtered to measure the absolute abundance of every unique TCRbeta CDR3 rearrangement. For each sample, productive Simpson clonality was calculated as the square root of Simpson's diversity index over productive rearrangements. Imported from immuneACCESS, the table was reduced by TCRdb to in-frame sequences with V and J called. These copies leave out some clones; in studies compared against another copy, an unresolved V gene accounts for under half, and the cause of the remainder is not known. V, J and clone size are taken as reported in that table, and D and trimming were inferred from the DNA itself. This sample lists nearly 95,000 clones; roughly nine tenths were detected once. The ten largest account for 1.5% of the sample.

Each collaborating institution followed its own protocols to collect whole blood in K2EDTA tubes. For TCRbeta analysis, collaborator samples were shipped as frozen whole blood, as isolated PBMCs, or as DNA extracted from either sample type. About this clone: The specificity of this receptor is unknown. Per-nucleotide qualities are absent, and no much larger clonotype sits a single base away.

The chain joins TRBV7-9 to TRBJ1-4; confidence is insufficient to name the D gene. The sample comprised peripheral blood. This clonotype was sampled from a human donor with active COVID-19. The donor label of this sample is uncertain. The CDR3 is CASKRTGRDNEKLFF. Read as DNA, the sequence is TGTGCCAGCAAACGGACTGGGCGAGATAATGAAAAACTGTTTTTT.